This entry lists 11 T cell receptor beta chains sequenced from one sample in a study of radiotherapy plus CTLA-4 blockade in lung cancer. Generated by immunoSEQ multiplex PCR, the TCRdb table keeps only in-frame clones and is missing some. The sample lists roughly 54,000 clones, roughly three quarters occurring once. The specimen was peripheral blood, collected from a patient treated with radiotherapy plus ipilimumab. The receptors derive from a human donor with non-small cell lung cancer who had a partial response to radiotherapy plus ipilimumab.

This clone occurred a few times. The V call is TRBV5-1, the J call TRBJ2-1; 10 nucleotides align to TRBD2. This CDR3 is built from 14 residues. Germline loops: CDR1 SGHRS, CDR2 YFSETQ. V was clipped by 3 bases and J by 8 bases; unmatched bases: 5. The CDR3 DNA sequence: TGCGCCAGCAGCTCCAGCGGGGGGGCCTATGAGCAGTTCTTC. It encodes CASSSSGGAYEQFF.

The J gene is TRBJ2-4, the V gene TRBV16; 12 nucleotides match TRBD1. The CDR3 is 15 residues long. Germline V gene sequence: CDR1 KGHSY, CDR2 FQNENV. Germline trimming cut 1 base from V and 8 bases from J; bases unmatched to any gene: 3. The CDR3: CASSQWDRGRDIQYF. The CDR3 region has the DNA TGTGCCAGCAGCCAATGGGACAGGGGGCGAGACATTCAGTACTTC.

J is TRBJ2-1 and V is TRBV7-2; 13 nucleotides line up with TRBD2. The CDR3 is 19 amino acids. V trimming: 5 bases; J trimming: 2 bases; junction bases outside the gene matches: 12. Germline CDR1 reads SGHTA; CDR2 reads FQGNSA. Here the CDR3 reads CASSRQTSGGTRTYNEQFF. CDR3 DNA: TGTGCCAGCAGCCGGCAGACTAGCGGGGGGACCCGAACCTACAATGAGCAGTTCTTC.

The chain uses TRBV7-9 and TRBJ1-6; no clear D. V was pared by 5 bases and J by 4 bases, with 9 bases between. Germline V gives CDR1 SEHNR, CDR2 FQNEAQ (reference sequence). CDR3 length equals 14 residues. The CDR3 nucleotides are TGTGCCAGCAGCCGCCGGGAGTATAATTCACCCCTCCACTTT. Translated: CASSRREYNSPLHF. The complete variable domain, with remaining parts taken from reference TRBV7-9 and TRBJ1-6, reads DTGVSQNPRHKITKRGQNVTFRCDPISEHNRLYWYRQTLGQGPEFLTYFQNEAQLEKSRLLSDRFSAERPKGSFSTLEIQRTEQGDSAMYLCASSRREYNSPLHFGNGTRLTVT.

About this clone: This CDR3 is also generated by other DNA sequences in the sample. Written as DNA, the CDR3 is TGCGCCAGCAGCGGACAGGGTGGATACGAGCAGTACTTC. It specifies CASSGQGGYEQYF. V gene TRBV5-1 combines with J gene TRBJ2-7, with TRBD1 identical over 8 bases. The length of the CDR3 is 13 residues. Germline V lookup: CDR1 SGHRS, CDR2 YFSETQ. Trimming at V came to 4 bases and at J to 4 bases, leaving 4 bases not matched to a gene.

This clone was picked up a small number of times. As DNA, the CDR3 is TGTGCCTGGAGTGTCCAGAGGGTGGGCTACGAGCAGTACTTC. As protein: CAWSVQRVGYEQYF. The J gene is TRBJ2-7, the V gene TRBV30, with D possibly matching TRBD2 (5 bases). V was cut by 0 bases and J by 3 bases, with 12 bases left in between. The CDR3 spans 14 residues. Germline assignment: CDR1 GTSNPN and CDR2 SVGIG (reference sequence).

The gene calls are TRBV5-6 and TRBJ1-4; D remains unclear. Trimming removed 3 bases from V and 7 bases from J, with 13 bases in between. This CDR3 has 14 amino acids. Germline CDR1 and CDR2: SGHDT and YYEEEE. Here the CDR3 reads CASSYGADVEKLFF. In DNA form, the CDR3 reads TGTGCCAGCAGCTACGGCGCGGATGTTGAAAAACTGTTTTTT.

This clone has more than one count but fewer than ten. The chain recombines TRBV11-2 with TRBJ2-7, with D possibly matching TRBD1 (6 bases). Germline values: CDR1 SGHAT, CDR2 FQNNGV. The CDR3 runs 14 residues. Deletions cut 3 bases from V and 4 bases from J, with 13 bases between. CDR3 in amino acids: CASSLRTDWYEQYF. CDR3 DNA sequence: TGTGCCAGCAGCTTGAGGACAGACTGGTACGAGCAGTACTTC.

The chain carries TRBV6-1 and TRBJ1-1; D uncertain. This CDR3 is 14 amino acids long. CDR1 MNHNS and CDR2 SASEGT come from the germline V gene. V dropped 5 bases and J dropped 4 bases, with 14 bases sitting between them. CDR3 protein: CASSTTLSSTEAFF. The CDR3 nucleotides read TGTGCCAGCAGTACGACATTGTCTTCCACTGAAGCTTTCTTT.

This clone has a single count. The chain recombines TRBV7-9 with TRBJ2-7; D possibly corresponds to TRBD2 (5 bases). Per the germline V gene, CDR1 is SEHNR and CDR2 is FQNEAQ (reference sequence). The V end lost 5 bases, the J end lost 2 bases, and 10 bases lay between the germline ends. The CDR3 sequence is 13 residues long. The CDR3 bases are TGTGCCAGCAGCCCGGGGTTCACCTACGAGCAGTACTTC. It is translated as CASSPGFTYEQYF.

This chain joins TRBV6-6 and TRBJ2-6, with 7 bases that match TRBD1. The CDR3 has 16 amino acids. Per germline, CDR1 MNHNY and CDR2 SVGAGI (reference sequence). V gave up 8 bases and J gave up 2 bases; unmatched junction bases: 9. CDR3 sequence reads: CASLRGTDAGANVLTF. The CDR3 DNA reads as TGTGCCAGCCTCCGAGGGACAGACGCTGGGGCCAACGTCCTGACTTTC.